This T cell receptor beta chain came from a study of blood T cell repertoires in COVID-19. Turning to the study itself: PBMCs, B-cell-depleted T cells, or T cells provided the cDNA or gDNA that made up the material.

Germline loops: CDR1 SGHAT, CDR2 FQNNGV. The CDR3 spans 16 residues. J lost 7 bases, V lost 2 bases, and 8 bases had no gene match. Per the original data handling: Counts of nucleated cells, estimated from reference gene primer amplification, were obtained. Using immunoSEQ multiplex PCR, the repertoire was profiled, and TCRdb retains in-frame clones only, with some absent. V and J calls and clone size are as listed in that table; D and trimming were resolved from the DNA. Of tens of thousands of clones listed, 70% to 90% are singletons. Source material: peripheral blood. The receptor was isolated from a human donor in a cohort sampled during active COVID-19. V gene TRBV11-2 combines with J gene TRBJ2-2; 9 bases line up with TRBD2. CDR3 in amino acids: CASSLQSSGGGGELFF. Here the CDR3 DNA reads TGTGCCAGCAGCTTACAAAGTAGCGGGGGCGGCGGGGAGCTGTTTTTT. The complete variable domain, with remaining parts taken from reference TRBV11-2 and TRBJ2-2, reads EAGVAQSPRYKIIEKRQSVAFWCNPISGHATLYWYQQILGQGPKLLIQFQNNGVVDDSQLPKDRFSAERLKGVDSTLKIQPAKLEDSAVYLCASSLQSSGGGGELFFGEGSRLTVL.